This TCR beta chain was captured in a study of shared clonotypes between healthy human individuals. The table came from immunoSEQ multiplex PCR; TCRdb's copy has only in-frame clones and leaves some out. The sample has about 490,000 clones; approximately 84% are singletons. The CDR3 runs 15 residues. Germline trimming cut 0 bases from V and 6 bases from J; bases unmatched to any gene: 9. The germline gives CDR1 SGHNT, CDR2 YYREEE (reference sequence). The material sequenced was PBMCs. The chain couples TRBV5-4 to TRBJ2-7, with 7 positions matching TRBD1. The source of this sequence is a middle-aged woman in good health. Some clones in this sample may be carry-over from other donors' samples. CDR3 protein: CASSLGKGAIGEQYF. Written as DNA, the CDR3 is TGTGCCAGCAGCTTGGGGAAGGGGGCAATTGGCGAGCAGTACTTC.